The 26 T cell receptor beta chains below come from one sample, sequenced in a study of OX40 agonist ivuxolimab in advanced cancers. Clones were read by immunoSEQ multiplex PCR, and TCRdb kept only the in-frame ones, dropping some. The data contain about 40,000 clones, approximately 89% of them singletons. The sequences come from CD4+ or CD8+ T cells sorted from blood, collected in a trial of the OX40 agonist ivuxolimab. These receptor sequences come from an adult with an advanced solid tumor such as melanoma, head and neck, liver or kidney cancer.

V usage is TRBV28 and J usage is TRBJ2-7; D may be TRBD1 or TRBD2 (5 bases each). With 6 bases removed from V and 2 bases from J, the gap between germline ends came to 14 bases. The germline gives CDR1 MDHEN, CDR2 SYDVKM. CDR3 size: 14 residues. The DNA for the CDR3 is TGTGCCAGCAGGGGACGCGTACAGGCCTACGAGCAGTACTTC. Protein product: CASRGRVQAYEQYF.

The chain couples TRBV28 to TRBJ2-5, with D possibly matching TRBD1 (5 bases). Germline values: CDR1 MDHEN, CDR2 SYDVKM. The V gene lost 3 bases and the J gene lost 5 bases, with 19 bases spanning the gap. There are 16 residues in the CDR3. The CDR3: CASSFPQGRVQETQYF. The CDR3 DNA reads TGTGCCAGCAGTTTCCCTCAGGGAAGGGTTCAGGAGACCCAGTACTTC.

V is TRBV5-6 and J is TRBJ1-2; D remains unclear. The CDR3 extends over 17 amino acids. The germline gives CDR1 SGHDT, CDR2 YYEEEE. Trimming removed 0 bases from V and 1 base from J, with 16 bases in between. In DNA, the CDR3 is TGTGCCAGCAGCTTGGCCCGGGTAGGGAAGAATAACTATGGCTACACCTTC. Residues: CASSLARVGKNNYGYTF.

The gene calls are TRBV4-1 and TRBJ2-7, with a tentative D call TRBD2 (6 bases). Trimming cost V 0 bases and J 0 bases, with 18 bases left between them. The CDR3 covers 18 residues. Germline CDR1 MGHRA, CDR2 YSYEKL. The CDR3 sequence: CASSQDRLGGIVSYEQYF. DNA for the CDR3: TGCGCCAGCAGCCAAGATCGACTTGGAGGGATCGTCTCCTACGAGCAGTACTTC.

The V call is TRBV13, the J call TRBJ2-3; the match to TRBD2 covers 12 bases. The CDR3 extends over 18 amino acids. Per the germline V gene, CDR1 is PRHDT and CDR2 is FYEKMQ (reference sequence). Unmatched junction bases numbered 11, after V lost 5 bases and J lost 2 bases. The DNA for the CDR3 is TGTGCCAGCAGCATTAGGACTAGCGGGGACCGGCACACAGATACGCAGTATTTT. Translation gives CASSIRTSGDRHTDTQYF.

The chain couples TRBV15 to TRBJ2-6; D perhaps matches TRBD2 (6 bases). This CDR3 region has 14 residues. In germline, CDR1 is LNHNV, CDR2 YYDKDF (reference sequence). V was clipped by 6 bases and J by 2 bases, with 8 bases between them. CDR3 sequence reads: CATREGAGANVLTF. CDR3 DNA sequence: TGTGCCACCAGGGAGGGCGCTGGGGCCAACGTCCTGACTTTC.

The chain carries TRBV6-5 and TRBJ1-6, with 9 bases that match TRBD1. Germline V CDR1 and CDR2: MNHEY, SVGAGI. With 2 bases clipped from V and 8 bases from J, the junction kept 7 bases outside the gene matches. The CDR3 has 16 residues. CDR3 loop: CASSYGTGSGYSPLHF. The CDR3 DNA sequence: TGTGCCAGCAGTTACGGGACAGGGAGTGGGTATTCACCCCTCCACTTT.

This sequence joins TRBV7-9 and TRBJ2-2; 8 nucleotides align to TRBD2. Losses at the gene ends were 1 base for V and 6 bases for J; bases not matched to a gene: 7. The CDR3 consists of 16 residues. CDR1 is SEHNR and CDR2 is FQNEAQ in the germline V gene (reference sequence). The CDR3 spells CASSLGPAGESGELFF. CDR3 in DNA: TGTGCCAGCAGCTTAGGGCCAGCGGGAGAGTCCGGGGAGCTGTTTTTT. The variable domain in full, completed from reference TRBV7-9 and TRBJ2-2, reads DTGVSQNPRHKITKRGQNVTFRCDPISEHNRLYWYRQTLGQGPEFLTYFQNEAQLEKSRLLSDRFSAERPKGSFSTLEIQRTEQGDSAMYLCASSLGPAGESGELFFGEGSRLTVL.

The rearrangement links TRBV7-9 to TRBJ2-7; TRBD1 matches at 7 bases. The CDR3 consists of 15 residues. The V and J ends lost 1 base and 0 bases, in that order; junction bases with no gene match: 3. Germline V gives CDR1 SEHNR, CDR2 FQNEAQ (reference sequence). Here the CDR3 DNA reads TGTGCCAGCAGCTTAGTGACAGGGACCTCCTACGAGCAGTACTTC. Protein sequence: CASSLVTGTSYEQYF.

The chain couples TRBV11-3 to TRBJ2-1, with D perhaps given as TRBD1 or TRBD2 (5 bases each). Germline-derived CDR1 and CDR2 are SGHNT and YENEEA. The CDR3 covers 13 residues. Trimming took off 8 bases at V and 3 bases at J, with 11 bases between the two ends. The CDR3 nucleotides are TGTGCCAGCCCCCAGGGACGCTACAATGAGCAGTTCTTC. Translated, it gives CASPQGRYNEQFF.

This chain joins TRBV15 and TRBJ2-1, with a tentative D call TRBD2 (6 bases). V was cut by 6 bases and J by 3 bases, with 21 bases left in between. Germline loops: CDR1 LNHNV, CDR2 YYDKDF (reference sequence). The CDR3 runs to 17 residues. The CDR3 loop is CATSAHLLGGRYNEQFF. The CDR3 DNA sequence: TGTGCCACCAGTGCTCACTTACTGGGGGGTCGCTACAATGAGCAGTTCTTC. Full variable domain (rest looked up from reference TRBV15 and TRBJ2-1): DAMVIQNPRYQVTQFGKPVTLSCSQTLNHNVMYWYQQKSSQAPKLLFHYYDKDFNNEADTPDNFQSRRPNTSFCFLDIRSPGLGDTAMYLCATSAHLLGGRYNEQFFGPGTRLTVL.

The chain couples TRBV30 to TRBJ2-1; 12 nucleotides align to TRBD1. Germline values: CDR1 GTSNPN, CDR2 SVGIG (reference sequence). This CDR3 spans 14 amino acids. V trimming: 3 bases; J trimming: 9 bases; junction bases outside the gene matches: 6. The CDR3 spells CAWRPGQGAGEQFF. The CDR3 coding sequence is TGTGCCTGGAGGCCGGGACAGGGGGCAGGTGAGCAGTTCTTC.

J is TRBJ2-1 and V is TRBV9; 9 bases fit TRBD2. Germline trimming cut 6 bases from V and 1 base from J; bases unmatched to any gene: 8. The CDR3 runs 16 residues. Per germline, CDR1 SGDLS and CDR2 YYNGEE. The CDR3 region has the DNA TGTGCCAGCACTCCAGATAGCGGGAGTTCCTACAATGAGCAGTTCTTC. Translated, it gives CASTPDSGSSYNEQFF. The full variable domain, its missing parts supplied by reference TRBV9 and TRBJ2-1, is DSGVTQTPKHLITATGQRVTLRCSPRSGDLSVYWYQQSLDQGLQFLIQYYNGEERAKGNILERFSAQQFPDLHSELNLSSLELGDSALYFCASTPDSGSSYNEQFFGPGTRLTVL.

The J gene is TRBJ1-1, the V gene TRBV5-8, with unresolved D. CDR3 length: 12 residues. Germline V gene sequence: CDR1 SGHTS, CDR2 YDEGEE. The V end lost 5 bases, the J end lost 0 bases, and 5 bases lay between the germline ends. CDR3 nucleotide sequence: TGTGCCAGCAGTTGGATGAACACTGAAGCTTTCTTT. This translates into CASSWMNTEAFF.

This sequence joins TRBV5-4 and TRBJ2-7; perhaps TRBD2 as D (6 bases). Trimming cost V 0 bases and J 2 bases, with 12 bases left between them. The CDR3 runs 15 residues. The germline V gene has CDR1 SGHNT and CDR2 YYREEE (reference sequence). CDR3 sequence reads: CASSLDAGIPYEQYF. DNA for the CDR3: TGTGCCAGCAGCTTGGATGCGGGGATCCCCTACGAGCAGTACTTC.

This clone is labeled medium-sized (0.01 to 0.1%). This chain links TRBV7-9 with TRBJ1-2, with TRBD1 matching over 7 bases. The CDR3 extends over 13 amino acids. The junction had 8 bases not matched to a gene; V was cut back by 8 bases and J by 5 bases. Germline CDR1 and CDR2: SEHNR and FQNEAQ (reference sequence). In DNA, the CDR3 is TGTGCCAGCGGCCGACAGGGAGGATATGGCTACACCTTC. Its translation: CASGRQGGYGYTF.

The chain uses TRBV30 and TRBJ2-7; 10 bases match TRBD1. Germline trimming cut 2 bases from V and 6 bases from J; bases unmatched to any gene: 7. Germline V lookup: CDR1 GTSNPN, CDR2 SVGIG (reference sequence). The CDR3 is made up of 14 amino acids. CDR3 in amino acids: CAWSPGTGVSEQYF. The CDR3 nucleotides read TGTGCCTGGAGTCCCGGGACAGGGGTTTCCGAGCAGTACTTC.

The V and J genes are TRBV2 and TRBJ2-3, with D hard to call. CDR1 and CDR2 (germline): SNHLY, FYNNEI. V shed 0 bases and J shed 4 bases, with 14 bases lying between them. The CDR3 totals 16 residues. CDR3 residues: CASSEAGSTWADTQYF. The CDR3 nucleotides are TGTGCCAGCAGTGAAGCGGGCAGCACTTGGGCAGATACGCAGTATTTT. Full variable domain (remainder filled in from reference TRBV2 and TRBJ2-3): EPEVTQTPSHQVTQMGQEVILRCVPISNHLYFYWYRQILGQKVEFLVSFYNNEISEKSEIFDDQFSVERPDGSNFTLKIRSTKLEDSAMYFCASSEAGSTWADTQYFGPGTRLTVL.

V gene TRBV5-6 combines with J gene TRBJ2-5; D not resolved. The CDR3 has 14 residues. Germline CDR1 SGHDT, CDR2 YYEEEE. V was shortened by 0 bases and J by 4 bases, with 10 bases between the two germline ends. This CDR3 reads CASSLGLDIETQYF. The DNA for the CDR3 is TGTGCCAGCAGCTTGGGGCTAGATATAGAGACCCAGTACTTC.

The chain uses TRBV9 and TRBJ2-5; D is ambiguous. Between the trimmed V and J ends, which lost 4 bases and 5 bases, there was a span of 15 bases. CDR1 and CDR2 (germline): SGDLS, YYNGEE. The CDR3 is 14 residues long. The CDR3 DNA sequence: TGTGCCAGCAGCTCCCCTGCAGGAGTCGAGACCCAGTACTTC. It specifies CASSSPAGVETQYF.

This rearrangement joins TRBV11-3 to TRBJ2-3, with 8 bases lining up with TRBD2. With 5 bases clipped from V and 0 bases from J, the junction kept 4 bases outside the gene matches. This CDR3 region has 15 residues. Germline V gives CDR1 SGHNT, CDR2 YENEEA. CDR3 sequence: CASSQTSASTDTQYF. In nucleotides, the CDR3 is TGTGCCAGCAGCCAGACTAGCGCGAGCACAGATACGCAGTATTTT.

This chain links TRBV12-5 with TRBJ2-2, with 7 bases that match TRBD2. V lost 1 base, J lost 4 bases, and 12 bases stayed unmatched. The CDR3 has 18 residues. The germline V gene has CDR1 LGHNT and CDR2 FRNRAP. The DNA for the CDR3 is TGTGCTAGTGGTTTGGACCTAGCGGTTGGGGAGCGCACCGGGGAGCTGTTTTTT. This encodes CASGLDLAVGERTGELFF.

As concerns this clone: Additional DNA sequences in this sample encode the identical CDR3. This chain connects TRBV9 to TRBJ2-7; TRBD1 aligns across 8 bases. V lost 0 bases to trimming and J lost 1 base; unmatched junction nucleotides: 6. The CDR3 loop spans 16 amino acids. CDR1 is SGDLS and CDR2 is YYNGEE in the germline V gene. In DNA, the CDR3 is TGTGCCAGCAGCGTAGGTGGGACAGGCCTATCCTACGAGCAGTACTTC. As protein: CASSVGGTGLSYEQYF.

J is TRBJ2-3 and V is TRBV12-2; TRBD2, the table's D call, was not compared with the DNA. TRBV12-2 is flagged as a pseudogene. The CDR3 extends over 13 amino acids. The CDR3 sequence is CASLPPKTDTQYF. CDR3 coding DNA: TGTGCAAGTCTCCCGCCCAAAACTGATACGCAGTATTTT.

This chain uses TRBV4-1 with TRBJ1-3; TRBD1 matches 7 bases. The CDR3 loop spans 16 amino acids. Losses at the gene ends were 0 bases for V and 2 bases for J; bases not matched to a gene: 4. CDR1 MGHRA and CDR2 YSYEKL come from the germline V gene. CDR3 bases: TGCGCCAGCAGCCAAGAACAGGGGACAACTGGAAACACCATATATTTT. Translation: CASSQEQGTTGNTIYF.

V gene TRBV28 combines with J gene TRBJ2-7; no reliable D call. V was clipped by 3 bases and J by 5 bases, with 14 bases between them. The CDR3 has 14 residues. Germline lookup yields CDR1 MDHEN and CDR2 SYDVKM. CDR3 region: CASSFGSRPHEQYF. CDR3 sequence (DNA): TGTGCCAGCAGTTTCGGTTCCCGGCCCCACGAGCAGTACTTC.